The 5 T cell receptor beta chains listed next were all sequenced from one sample in a study of blood T cell repertoires in COVID-19 (TCRdb year 2020). Library construction relied on the immunoSEQ multiplex PCR assay. Sourced from immuneACCESS, this table was stored by TCRdb with only in-frame sequences that have V and J called. A share of the clones is absent; for the studies checked, an unresolved V gene accounts for under half, and the remainder has no known explanation. Here the sample has 90,000 to 100,000 clones; 84% occur a single time. Roughly 2% of the sample is taken by the ten largest. Sequenced: peripheral blood. These receptor sequences come from a man aged 65 to 85 with active or convalescent COVID-19.

This clone has a single count. The chain uses TRBV6-5 and TRBJ1-1, with TRBD1 as a possible D gene (6 bases). This CDR3 has 15 residues. Trimming pared 6 bases from V and 4 bases from J, leaving 18 bases between. The germline V gene encodes CDR1 MNHEY and CDR2 SVGAGI. The CDR3 bases are TGTGCCAGCAGCGCTAAGGGGGGGGGCGGCACTGAAGCTTTCTTT. Translated: CASSAKGGGGTEAFF.

The V gene is TRBV19, the J gene TRBJ2-7; 10 nucleotides line up with TRBD1. Per the germline V gene, CDR1 is LNHDA and CDR2 is SQIVND (reference sequence). The CDR3 runs to 13 residues. V shed 7 bases, J shed 4 bases, and the junction held 4 bases outside the gene matches. The CDR3, as DNA: TGTGCCAGTAATCCGGGACAGGGGTACGAGCAGTACTTC. Protein product: CASNPGQGYEQYF.

On this clone itself: Other nucleotide sequences from this sample produce the same CDR3. The chain uses TRBV7-8 and TRBJ1-1; 8 bases align to TRBD1. The CDR3 extends over 13 amino acids. Germline V gene lookup returns CDR1 SGHVS and CDR2 FQNEAQ. Germline trimming cut 3 bases from V and 5 bases from J; bases unmatched to any gene: 2. The CDR3 DNA follows: TGTGCCAGCAGCTTGGACAGGGAGACTGAAGCTTTCTTT. Translation: CASSLDRETEAFF.

The chain employs TRBV2 and TRBJ1-6; 8 bases line up with TRBD1. The germline V gene has CDR1 SNHLY and CDR2 FYNNEI. The CDR3 consists of 13 residues. V shed 6 bases, J shed 9 bases, and the junction held 4 bases outside the gene matches. The CDR3 coding sequence is TGTGCCAGCAGGGGACAGGCGCTTTCACCCCTCCACTTT. It codes for CASRGQALSPLHF.

The chain combines TRBV2 with TRBJ1-4; no firm D call. V was trimmed by 3 bases and J by 3 bases, leaving 8 bases between them. Germline CDR1 and CDR2: SNHLY and FYNNEI. The CDR3 is 14 amino acids. The CDR3 sequence: CASSERVPNEKLFF. CDR3 in DNA: TGTGCCAGCAGTGAGCGGGTACCTAATGAAAAACTGTTTTTT.